The sequence of this T cell receptor beta chain was determined in a study of T cell changes during pregnancy in multiple sclerosis. Some clones are missing from TCRdb's copy, which holds only in-frame ones; the method was immunoSEQ multiplex PCR. The sample yields tens of thousands of clones, 90% seen once. The input for sequencing was peripheral blood, taken in the third trimester of pregnancy. This TCR was sampled from a female donor in good health, enrolled as a control in a pregnancy study.

The CDR3 sequence is CASSSTGNHYEQYF. The CDR3 nucleotides read TGTGCCAGCAGCTCAACAGGGAATCACTACGAGCAGTACTTC. This chain connects TRBV7-8 to TRBJ2-7, with a possible D match to TRBD1 (6 bases). Germline assignment: CDR1 SGHVS and CDR2 FQNEAQ. V was trimmed by 4 bases and J by 3 bases, leaving 13 bases between them. This CDR3 contains 14 residues.